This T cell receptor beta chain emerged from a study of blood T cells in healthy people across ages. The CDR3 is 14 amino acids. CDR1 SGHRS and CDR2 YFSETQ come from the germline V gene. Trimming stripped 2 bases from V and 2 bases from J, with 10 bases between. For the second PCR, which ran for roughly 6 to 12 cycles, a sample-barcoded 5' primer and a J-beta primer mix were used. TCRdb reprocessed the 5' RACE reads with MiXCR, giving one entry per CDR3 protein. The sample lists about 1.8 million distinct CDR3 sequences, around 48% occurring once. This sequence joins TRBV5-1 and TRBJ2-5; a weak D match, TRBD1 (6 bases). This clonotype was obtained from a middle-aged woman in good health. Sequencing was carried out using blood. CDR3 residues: CASSFEGVQETQYF. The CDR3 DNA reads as TGCGCCAGCAGCTTCGAGGGGGTACAAGAGACCCAGTACTTC.